A single sample gave rise to the 12 T cell receptor beta chains below, sequenced in a study of T-cell memory formation after mild COVID-19. TCRdb fed the 5' RACE reads into MiXCR, producing one record per CDR3 protein. Altogether roughly 130,000 distinct CDR3 sequences are present, approximately 15% being singletons, with the ten largest covering approximately 4.7%. Input material: PBMCs or a T cell subset sorted from them (not recorded which). The receptors here all came from a man younger than 35 who had mild COVID-19 (a few samples of this study predate the infection). Cell type and time point are not known.

The chain recombines TRBV20-1 with TRBJ2-5; D is possibly TRBD2 (5 bases). Germline loops: CDR1 DFQATT, CDR2 SNEGSKA (reference sequence). This CDR3 spans 16 amino acids. Trimming stripped 0 bases from V and 0 bases from J, with 14 bases between. The chain's CDR3 is CSARDIPGEYQETQYF. CDR3 DNA: TGCAGTGCTAGAGATATCCCCGGGGAATACCAAGAGACCCAGTACTTC.

The table lists this clonotype with many counts. The rearrangement joins TRBV7-2 to TRBJ2-7; weak D call: TRBD1 (6 bases). The germline CDR1 and CDR2 sequences are SGHTA and FQGNSA. The CDR3 loop spans 15 amino acids. The V gene lost 3 bases and the J gene lost 3 bases, with 15 bases spanning the gap. The CDR3 spells CASSFQGLAHYEQYF. The CDR3 coding sequence is TGTGCCAGCAGCTTCCAGGGGCTAGCCCACTACGAGCAGTACTTC. Based on the CDR3 plus reference TRBV7-2 and TRBJ2-7, the full variable domain is GAGVSQSPSNKVTEKGKDVELRCDPISGHTALYWYRQSLGQGLEFLIYFQGNSAPDKSGLPSDRFSAERTGGSVSTLTIQRTQQEDSAVYLCASSFQGLAHYEQYFGPGTRLTVT.

The gene calls are TRBV30 and TRBJ2-7; no definite D call. Trimming took 8 bases from V and 0 from J, leaving 11 bases between them. Germline CDR1 GTSNPN, CDR2 SVGIG (reference sequence). This CDR3 region has 12 residues. The CDR3 sequence: CARGGDSYEQYF. The CDR3 DNA reads TGTGCCCGCGGCGGAGACTCCTACGAGCAGTACTTC.

This clonotype was seen a few times. The chain carries TRBV12-3 or TRBV12-4 and TRBJ2-3; D call uncertain. The CDR3 is 16 amino acids. V was pared by 5 bases and J by 0 bases, with 15 bases between. The CDR3 here is CASSADRRRSTDTQYF. For the CDR3, the DNA is TGTGCCAGCAGTGCAGATCGAAGACGGAGCACAGATACGCAGTATTTT.

This clonotype was observed a handful of times. The chain couples TRBV2 to TRBJ2-7; 10 nucleotides match TRBD1. CDR1 and CDR2 from the germline V gene are SNHLY and FYNNEI. The CDR3 is 13 amino acids. V gave up 5 bases and J gave up 5 bases; unmatched junction bases: 3. CDR3 loop: CASSRQGAHEQYF. The CDR3 nucleotides are TGTGCCAGCAGTAGACAGGGGGCCCACGAGCAGTACTTC.

This clonotype was seen more than once but under ten times. The CDR3 is CASSEWADSYEQYF. CDR3 bases: TGTGCCAGCAGTGAATGGGCCGACTCCTACGAGCAGTACTTC. V and J are TRBV25-1 and TRBJ2-7, with no clear D. V was pared by 1 base and J by 0 bases, with 7 bases between. The CDR3 has 14 residues. Germline V gene sequence: CDR1 MGHDK, CDR2 SYGVNS.

The chain is built from TRBV12-3 or TRBV12-4 and TRBJ1-3; no firm D call. Trimming took 5 bases from V and 2 from J, leaving 13 bases between them. This CDR3 region has 15 residues. The CDR3 sequence is CASSPRSGAGNTIYF. The CDR3 nucleotides are TGTGCCAGCAGTCCACGCAGCGGGGCTGGAAACACCATATATTTT.

This clonotype was found a few times. The rearrangement links TRBV2 to TRBJ1-5; tentative D call: TRBD1 (6 bases). The CDR3 loop spans 14 amino acids. Germline lookup yields CDR1 SNHLY and CDR2 FYNNEI. V shed 3 bases and J shed 4 bases, with 10 bases lying between them. CDR3 nucleotide sequence: TGTGCCAGCAGTGACAGGGGACGGAATCAGCCCCAGCATTTT. Translation: CASSDRGRNQPQHF.

Only a few counts were recorded for this clonotype. This chain links TRBV12-3 or TRBV12-4 with TRBJ1-4; 8 bases line up with TRBD1. V lost 7 bases, J lost 10 bases, and 5 bases stayed unmatched. This CDR3 region has 12 residues. In DNA form, the CDR3 reads TGTGCCAGCACTGGACAGGGAGGAAAACTGTTTTTT. Amino acids: CASTGQGGKLFF.

The chain uses TRBV5-6 and TRBJ1-2, with TRBD1 as a possible D gene (5 bases). V was trimmed by 0 bases and J by 8 bases, leaving 14 bases between them. The CDR3 has 14 amino acids. CDR1 SGHDT and CDR2 YYEEEE come from the germline V gene. The CDR3 DNA follows: TGTGCCAGCAGCTTGGTTTGGCAGGGTGAAGGCTACACCTTC. Its protein is CASSLVWQGEGYTF. Full variable domain (remainder filled in from reference TRBV5-6 and TRBJ1-2): DAGVTQSPTHLIKTRGQQVTLRCSPKSGHDTVSWYQQALGQGPQFIFQYYEEEERQRGNFPDRFSGHQFPNYSSELNVNALLLGDSALYLCASSLVWQGEGYTFGSGTRLTVV.

This rearrangement joins TRBV20-1 to TRBJ2-1, with TRBD2 matching 12 bases. Germline-derived CDR1 and CDR2 are DFQATT and SNEGSKA (reference sequence). The CDR3 covers 17 residues. Losses at the gene ends were 1 base for V and 2 bases for J; bases not matched to a gene: 6. CDR3 coding DNA: TGCAGTGCTAGAGTACTAGCGGGGGGACTTACCTACAATGAGCAGTTCTTC. Its translation: CSARVLAGGLTYNEQFF.

The table lists this clonotype with a few counts. The J gene is TRBJ2-7, the V gene TRBV5-4, with 10 bases identical to TRBD1. CDR3 size: 15 residues. The germline gives CDR1 SGHNT, CDR2 YYREEE (reference sequence). The V gene end was trimmed by 0 bases and the J gene end by 1 base; junction bases not matched to a gene: 1. CDR3 protein: CASSLVGQGSYEQYF. CDR3 coding DNA: TGTGCCAGCAGCTTGGTGGGACAGGGGTCCTACGAGCAGTACTTC.